The 2 T cell receptor beta chains listed next were all sequenced from one sample in a study of cytomegalovirus exposure and HLA in healthy donors. Both 60 Vbeta primers and 13 Jbeta primers went into the PCR. This table comes from immunoSEQ multiplex PCR, and its TCRdb copy is limited to in-frame clones, with some not included. This sample has around 130,000 clones, with around four fifths found just once. Source material: PBMCs. The source of these receptors is a boy aged 2 to 10 in good health and CMV-seronegative.

The rearrangement uses TRBV19 and TRBJ1-2, with D possibly being TRBD1 (6 bases). Germline-derived CDR1 and CDR2 are LNHDA and SQIVND (reference sequence). Between the trimmed V and J ends, which lost 10 bases and 0 bases, there was a span of 15 bases. CDR3 length: 14 amino acids. The CDR3 region has the DNA TGTGCCACCCAACCCGGGACAACTAACTATGGCTACACCTTC. Residues: CATQPGTTNYGYTF. Together with reference TRBV19 and TRBJ1-2, the CDR3 gives the full variable domain: DGGITQSPKYLFRKEGQNVTLSCEQNLNHDAMYWYRQDPGQGLRLIYYSQIVNDFQKGDIAEGYSVSREKKESFPLTVTSAQKNPTAFYLCATQPGTTNYGYTFGSGTRLTVV.

The V gene is TRBV7-9, the J gene TRBJ2-3; the match to TRBD2 covers 8 bases. Germline V lookup: CDR1 SEHNR, CDR2 FQNEAQ (reference sequence). The CDR3 contains 16 residues. J gave up 3 bases and V 4 bases, and 9 bases lay outside the gene matches. The CDR3: CASSYLQRGLTDTQYF. CDR3 bases: TGTGCCAGCAGCTATTTGCAGCGGGGGTTAACAGATACGCAGTATTTT.